Below, 13 T cell receptor beta chains from the same sample are listed, as sequenced in a study of cytotoxic CD8 clonotypes in ibrutinib-treated CLL. Clones were sequenced by immunoSEQ multiplex PCR, and TCRdb holds only the in-frame ones, with some missing. The sample lists approximately 46,000 clones, roughly three quarters occurring once. The starting material was PBMCs, obtained after 12 months of ibrutinib treatment. The source of these receptors is a human donor with chronic lymphocytic leukemia.

This clone appeared a few times. V gene TRBV9 combines with J gene TRBJ2-1; 8 bases map to TRBD2. V lost 3 bases and J lost 0; bases outside the gene matches: 2. The CDR3 length is 15 residues. Germline V gene sequence: CDR1 SGDLS, CDR2 YYNGEE. This CDR3 is CASSASGSSYNEQFF. The CDR3 region has the DNA TGTGCCAGCAGCGCGAGCGGGAGCTCCTACAATGAGCAGTTCTTC. Using reference TRBV9 and TRBJ2-1 for the parts outside the CDR3, the full variable domain is DSGVTQTPKHLITATGQRVTLRCSPRSGDLSVYWYQQSLDQGLQFLIQYYNGEERAKGNILERFSAQQFPDLHSELNLSSLELGDSALYFCASSASGSSYNEQFFGPGTRLTVL.

The chain couples TRBV11-2 to TRBJ2-5; 7 bases align to TRBD2. CDR1 is SGHAT and CDR2 is FQNNGV in the germline V gene. The J segment lost 1 base and the V segment lost 0 bases, leaving 5 bases of the junction unmatched. The CDR3 consists of 16 residues. This chain's CDR3 is CASSLDFGRLQETQYF. Here the CDR3 DNA reads TGTGCCAGCAGCTTAGACTTCGGGAGGCTCCAAGAGACCCAGTACTTC.

This clone was counted a few times. The genes are TRBV5-1 and TRBJ1-1; 7 bases map to TRBD1. This CDR3 is built from 14 residues. The germline CDR1 and CDR2 sequences are SGHRS and YFSETQ. With V trimmed by 4 bases and J by 5 bases, 8 bases remained unmatched. For the CDR3, the DNA is TGCGCCAGCAGCGCCCCAGGGGGTTGGACTGAAGCTTTCTTT. Its protein is CASSAPGGWTEAFF.

The chain uses TRBV27 and TRBJ2-7, with 7 bases aligning to TRBD2. After removal of 2 bases from V and 1 base from J, the junction contained 5 bases not matched to a gene. CDR1 and CDR2 from the germline V gene are MNHEY and SMNVEV (reference sequence). The CDR3 extends over 15 amino acids. Here the CDR3 DNA reads TGTGCCAGCAGTTTACGCGGGAGTAAATCCTACGAGCAGTACTTC. This gives the protein CASSLRGSKSYEQYF.

V and J are TRBV19 and TRBJ1-2; the D gene is possibly TRBD1 (6 bases). In germline, CDR1 is LNHDA, CDR2 SQIVND (reference sequence). The ends were cut back, 6 bases at V and 4 bases at J, with 21 bases in the middle. The CDR3 has 16 residues. Written as DNA, the CDR3 is TGTGCCAGTAGACAACTTGACAGGTTTCGGGGCTATGGCTACACCTTC. Protein product: CASRQLDRFRGYGYTF.

DNA of the CDR3: TGTGCCAGCAGTGAACTCTGGGCGGCAGATACGCAGTATTTT. It translates to CASSELWAADTQYF. The chain uses TRBV6-1 and TRBJ2-3; D remains ambiguous. Germline V gives CDR1 MNHNS, CDR2 SASEGT. The CDR3 totals 14 residues. Trimming left V 2 bases short and J 4 bases short, with 10 bases between.

V and J are TRBV20-1 and TRBJ2-7; no reliable D call. CDR1 DFQATT and CDR2 SNEGSKA come from the germline V gene (reference sequence). This CDR3 is built from 11 residues. Trimming stripped 6 bases from V and 7 bases from J, with 13 bases between. In DNA, the CDR3 is TGCAGTGCCAGCGATTTGTGGGAGCAGTACTTC. The encoded protein is CSASDLWEQYF.

The chain couples TRBV19 to TRBJ2-5; D is possibly TRBD1 or TRBD2 (5 bases each). CDR3 length equals 14 residues. The ends were cut back, 8 bases at V and 2 bases at J, with 15 bases in the middle. The germline gives CDR1 LNHDA, CDR2 SQIVND (reference sequence). As DNA, the CDR3 is TGTGCCAGTCGCAGGGAGCGGACGCAAGAGACCCAGTACTTC. Translating gives CASRRERTQETQYF.

This clone has a single count. The chain is built from TRBV27 and TRBJ2-1; D remains unclear. The CDR3 has 14 residues. Between the trimmed V and J ends, which lost 0 bases and 7 bases, there was a span of 10 bases. CDR1 is MNHEY and CDR2 is SMNVEV in the germline V gene (reference sequence). The CDR3 is CASSLSAERNEQFF. CDR3 DNA sequence: TGTGCCAGCAGTTTATCGGCGGAGAGAAATGAGCAGTTCTTC.

The rearrangement joins TRBV11-2 to TRBJ2-2; 10 nucleotides match TRBD1. Germline loops: CDR1 SGHAT, CDR2 FQNNGV. V was pared by 4 bases and J by 3 bases, with 8 bases of the junction left unmatched. The CDR3 runs to 17 residues. The CDR3 DNA sequence: TGTGCCAGCAGCTGGCCTCGGGACAGGGGTGACACCGGGGAGCTGTTTTTT. Translated, it gives CASSWPRDRGDTGELFF.

V and J are TRBV25-1 and TRBJ1-1; D is uncertain. The CDR3 extends over 13 amino acids. V lost 10 bases and J 0 bases, leaving 12 bases between the germline ends. CDR1 is MGHDK, CDR2 SYGVNS, per germline. CDR3 sequence (DNA): TGTGCCACCGTGGGCCTTTTGAACACTGAAGCTTTCTTT. Its protein product is CATVGLLNTEAFF.

The gene calls are TRBV10-1 and TRBJ2-5, with 12 nucleotides matching TRBD2. This CDR3 is 16 amino acids long. CDR1 is WNHNN, CDR2 SYGVQD, per germline (reference sequence). Trimming cost V 6 bases and J 1 base; bases outside gene matches: 6. CDR3 DNA sequence: TGCGCCAGCAGCGAGGGACTAGCGGGCCCCCAAGAGACCCAGTACTTC. Residues: CASSEGLAGPQETQYF.

This sequence joins TRBV6-6 and TRBJ1-2; D might be TRBD1 (5 bases). Germline V gene data show CDR1 as MNHNY and CDR2 as SVGAGI (reference sequence). V shed 2 bases and J shed 7 bases, with 11 bases lying between them. This CDR3 contains 13 residues. CDR3 nucleotides: TGTGCCAGCAGTTACACGGGGGGACGTGGCTACACCTTC. It is translated as CASSYTGGRGYTF.